The text below deals with one TCR beta chain. Its specificity is not known. Authors' analysis steps: Filtering differed for immunoSEQ, which gave only junction sequences without quality scores. The table came from immunoSEQ multiplex PCR; TCRdb's copy has only in-frame clones and leaves some out. Clone size and V and J calls were adopted from that table, with D and trimming inferred from the DNA. The data show around 1.9 million clones, about 93% seen once. The data are from a study of shared clonotypes between healthy human individuals. The study, taken as a whole, reports: Researchers found naive subsets generally carried larger estimated richness than memory subsets.

CD45RO-negative CD8 cells positively selected for CCR7 made up the naive population, which excluded terminally differentiated effector memory CD45RA+ cells. Germline V gives CDR1 MNHEY, CDR2 SVGAGI. CDR3 length equals 15 residues. With 5 bases removed from V and 0 bases from J, the gap between germline ends came to 12 bases. The sequence was collected from a man aged 18 to 29 in good health. Some clones in this sample may be carry-over from other donors' samples. J is TRBJ2-3 and V is TRBV6-5, with D possibly being TRBD2 (6 bases). The source material was naive CD8+ T cells from PBMCs. CDR3 sequence reads: CASSNPGLSTDTQYF. As DNA, the CDR3 is TGTGCCAGCAGTAACCCGGGACTTAGCACAGATACGCAGTATTTT.